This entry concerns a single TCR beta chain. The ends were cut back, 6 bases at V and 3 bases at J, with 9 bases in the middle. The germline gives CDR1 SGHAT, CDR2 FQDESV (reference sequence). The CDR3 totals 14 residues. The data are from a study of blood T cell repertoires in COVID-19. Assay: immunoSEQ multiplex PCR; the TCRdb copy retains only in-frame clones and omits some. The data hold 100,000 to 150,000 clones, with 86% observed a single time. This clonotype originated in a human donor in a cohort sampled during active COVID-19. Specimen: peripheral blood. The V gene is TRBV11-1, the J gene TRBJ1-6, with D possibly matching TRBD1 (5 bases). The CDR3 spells CASRAGIYNSPLHF. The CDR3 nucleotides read TGTGCCAGCAGGGCAGGGATCTATAATTCACCCCTCCACTTT.